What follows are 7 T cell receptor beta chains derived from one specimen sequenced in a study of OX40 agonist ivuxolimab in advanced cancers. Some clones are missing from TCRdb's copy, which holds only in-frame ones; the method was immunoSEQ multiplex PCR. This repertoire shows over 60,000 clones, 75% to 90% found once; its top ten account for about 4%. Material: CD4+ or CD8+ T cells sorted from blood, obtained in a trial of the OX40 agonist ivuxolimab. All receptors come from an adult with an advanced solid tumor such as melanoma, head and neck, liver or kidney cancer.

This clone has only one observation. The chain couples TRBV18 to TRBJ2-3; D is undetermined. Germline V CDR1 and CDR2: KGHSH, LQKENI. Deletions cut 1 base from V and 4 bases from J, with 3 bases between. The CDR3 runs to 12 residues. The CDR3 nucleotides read TGTGCCAGCTCACCACGGGCAGATACGCAGTATTTT. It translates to CASSPRADTQYF.

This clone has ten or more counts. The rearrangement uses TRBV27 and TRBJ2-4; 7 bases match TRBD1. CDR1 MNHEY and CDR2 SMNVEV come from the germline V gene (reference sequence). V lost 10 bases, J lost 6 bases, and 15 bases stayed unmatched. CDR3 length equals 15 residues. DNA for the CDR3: TGTGCCACCCGGGACAGCACCATAGGGCTAAACATTCAGTACTTC. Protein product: CATRDSTIGLNIQYF.

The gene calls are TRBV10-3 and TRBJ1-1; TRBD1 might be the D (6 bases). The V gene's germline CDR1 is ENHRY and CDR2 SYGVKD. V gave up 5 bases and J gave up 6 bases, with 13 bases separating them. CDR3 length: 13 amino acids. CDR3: CAISKTGSPEAFF. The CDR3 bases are TGTGCCATCAGTAAAACAGGGTCCCCTGAAGCTTTCTTT.

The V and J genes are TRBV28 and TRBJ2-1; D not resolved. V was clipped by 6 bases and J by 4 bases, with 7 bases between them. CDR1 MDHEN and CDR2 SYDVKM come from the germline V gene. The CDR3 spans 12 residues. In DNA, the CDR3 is TGTGCCAGCAGCCCCTTATACAATGAGCAGTTCTTC. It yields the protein CASSPLYNEQFF.

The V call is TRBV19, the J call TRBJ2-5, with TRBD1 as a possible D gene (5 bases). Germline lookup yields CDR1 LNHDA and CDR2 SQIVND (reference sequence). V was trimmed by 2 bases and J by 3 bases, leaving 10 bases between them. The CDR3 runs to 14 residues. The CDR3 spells CASSIQGTEETQYF. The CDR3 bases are TGTGCCAGTAGTATACAGGGAACAGAAGAGACCCAGTACTTC.

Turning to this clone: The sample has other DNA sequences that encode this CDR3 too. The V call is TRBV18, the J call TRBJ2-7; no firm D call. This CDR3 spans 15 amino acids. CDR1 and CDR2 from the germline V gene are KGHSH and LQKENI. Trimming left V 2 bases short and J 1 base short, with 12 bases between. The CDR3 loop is CASSPTHGGSYEQYF. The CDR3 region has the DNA TGTGCCAGCTCACCAACTCACGGTGGATCCTACGAGCAGTACTTC.

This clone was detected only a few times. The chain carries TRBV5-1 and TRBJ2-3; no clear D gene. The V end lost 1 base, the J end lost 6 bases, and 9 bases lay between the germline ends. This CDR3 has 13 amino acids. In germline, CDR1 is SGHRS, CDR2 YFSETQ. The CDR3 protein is CASSLYRLDTQYF. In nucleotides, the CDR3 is TGCGCCAGCAGCTTGTACCGTCTGGATACGCAGTATTTT.